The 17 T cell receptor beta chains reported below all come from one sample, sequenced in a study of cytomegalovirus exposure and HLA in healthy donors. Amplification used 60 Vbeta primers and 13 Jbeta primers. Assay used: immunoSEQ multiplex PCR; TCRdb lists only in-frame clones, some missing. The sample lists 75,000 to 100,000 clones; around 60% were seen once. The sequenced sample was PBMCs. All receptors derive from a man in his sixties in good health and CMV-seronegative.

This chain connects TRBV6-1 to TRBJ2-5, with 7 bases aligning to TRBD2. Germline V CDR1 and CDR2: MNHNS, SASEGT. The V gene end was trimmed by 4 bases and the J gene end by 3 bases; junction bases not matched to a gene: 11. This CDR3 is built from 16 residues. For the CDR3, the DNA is TGTGCCAGCAGTGCTCTCTCACTAGCGCCAGAAGAGACCCAGTACTTC. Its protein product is CASSALSLAPEETQYF.

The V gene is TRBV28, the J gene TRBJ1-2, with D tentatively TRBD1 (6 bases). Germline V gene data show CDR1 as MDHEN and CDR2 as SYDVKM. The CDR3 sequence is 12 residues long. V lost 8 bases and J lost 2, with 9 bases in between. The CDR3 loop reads CASGTGNYGYTF. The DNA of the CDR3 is TGTGCCAGCGGTACAGGGAACTATGGCTACACCTTC.

The DNA for the CDR3 is TGTGCCAGTAGTATAACTGGGACAGGGGCGAATTTTAACTATGGCTACACCTTC. This sequence encodes CASSITGTGANFNYGYTF. The chain combines TRBV19 with TRBJ1-2, with TRBD1 matching over 10 bases. Germline V gene lookup returns CDR1 LNHDA and CDR2 SQIVND (reference sequence). Unmatched junction bases numbered 10, after V lost 2 bases and J lost 1 base. The CDR3 is 18 residues long.

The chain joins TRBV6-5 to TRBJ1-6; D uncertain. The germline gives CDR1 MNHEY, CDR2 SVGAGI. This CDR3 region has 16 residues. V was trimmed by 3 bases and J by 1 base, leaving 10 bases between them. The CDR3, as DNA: TGTGCCAGCAGTTATCGAATCGGGTCCTATAATTCACCCCTCCACTTT. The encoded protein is CASSYRIGSYNSPLHF.

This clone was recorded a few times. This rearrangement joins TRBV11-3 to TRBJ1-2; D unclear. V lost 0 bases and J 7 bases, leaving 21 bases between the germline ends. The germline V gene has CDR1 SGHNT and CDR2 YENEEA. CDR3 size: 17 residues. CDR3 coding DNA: TGTGCCAGCAGCTTAGATCGGTTGTTAAGCTTCGGGTGTGGCTACACCTTC. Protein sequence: CASSLDRLLSFGCGYTF.

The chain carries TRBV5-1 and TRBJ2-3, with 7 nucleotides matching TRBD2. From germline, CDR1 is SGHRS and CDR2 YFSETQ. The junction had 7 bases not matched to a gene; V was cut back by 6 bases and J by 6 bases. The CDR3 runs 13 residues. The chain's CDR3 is CASNAAGDDTQYF. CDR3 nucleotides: TGCGCCAGCAACGCGGCGGGGGATGATACGCAGTATTTT.

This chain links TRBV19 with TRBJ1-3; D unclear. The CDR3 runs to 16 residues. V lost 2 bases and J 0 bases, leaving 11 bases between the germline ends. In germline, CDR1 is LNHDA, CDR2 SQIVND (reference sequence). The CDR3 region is CASSIRSEISGNTIYF. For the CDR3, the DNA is TGTGCCAGTAGTATAAGATCTGAGATCTCTGGAAACACCATATATTTT.

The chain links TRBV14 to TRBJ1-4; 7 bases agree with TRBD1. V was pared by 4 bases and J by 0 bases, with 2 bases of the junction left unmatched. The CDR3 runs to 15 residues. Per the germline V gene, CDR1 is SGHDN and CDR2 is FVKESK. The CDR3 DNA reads TGTGCCAGCAGCCGCGGGACAGCAACTAATGAAAAACTGTTTTTT. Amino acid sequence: CASSRGTATNEKLFF.

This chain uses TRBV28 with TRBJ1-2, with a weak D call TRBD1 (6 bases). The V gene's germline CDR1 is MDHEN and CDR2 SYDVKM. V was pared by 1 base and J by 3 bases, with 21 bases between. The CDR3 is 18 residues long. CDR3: CASSLLRSRYKGDYGYTF. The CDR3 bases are TGTGCCAGCAGTTTATTGCGGAGTCGCTACAAGGGGGACTATGGCTACACCTTC.

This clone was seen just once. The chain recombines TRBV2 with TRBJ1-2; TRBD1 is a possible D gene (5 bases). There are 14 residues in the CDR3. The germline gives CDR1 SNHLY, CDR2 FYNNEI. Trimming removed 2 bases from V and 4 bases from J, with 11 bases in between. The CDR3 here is CASSERQHFYGYTF. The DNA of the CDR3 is TGTGCCAGCAGTGAAAGACAGCATTTCTATGGCTACACCTTC.

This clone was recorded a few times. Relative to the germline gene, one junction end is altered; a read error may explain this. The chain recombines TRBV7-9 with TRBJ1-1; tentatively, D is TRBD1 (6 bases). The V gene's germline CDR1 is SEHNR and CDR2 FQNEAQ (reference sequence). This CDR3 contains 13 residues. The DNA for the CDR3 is TGTTCCAGCAGCTTAGAAGGGGGCACTGAAGCTTTCTTT. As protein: CSSSLEGGTEAFF.

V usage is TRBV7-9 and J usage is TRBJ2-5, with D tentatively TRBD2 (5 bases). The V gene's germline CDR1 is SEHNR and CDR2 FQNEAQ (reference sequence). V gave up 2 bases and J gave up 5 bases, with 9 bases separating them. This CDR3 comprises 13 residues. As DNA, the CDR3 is TGTGCCAGCAGCTTACTAGCCAAGGAGACCCAGTACTTC. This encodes CASSLLAKETQYF.

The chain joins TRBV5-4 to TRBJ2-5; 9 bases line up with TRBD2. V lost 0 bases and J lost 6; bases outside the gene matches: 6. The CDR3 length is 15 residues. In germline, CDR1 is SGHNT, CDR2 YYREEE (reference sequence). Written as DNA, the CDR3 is TGTGCCAGCAGCTTGGATTGGGCGGGGGGGCAGACCCAGTACTTC. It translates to CASSLDWAGGQTQYF.

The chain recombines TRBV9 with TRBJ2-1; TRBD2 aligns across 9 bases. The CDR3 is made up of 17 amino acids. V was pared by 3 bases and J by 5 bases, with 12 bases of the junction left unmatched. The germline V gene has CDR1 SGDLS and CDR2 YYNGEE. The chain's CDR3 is CASSARWSGLAHNEQFF. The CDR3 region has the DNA TGTGCCAGCAGCGCCCGTTGGTCGGGACTAGCCCACAATGAGCAGTTCTTC.

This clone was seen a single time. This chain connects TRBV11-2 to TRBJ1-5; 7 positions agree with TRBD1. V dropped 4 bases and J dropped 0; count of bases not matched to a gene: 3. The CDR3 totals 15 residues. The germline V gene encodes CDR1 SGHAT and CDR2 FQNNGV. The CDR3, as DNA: TGTGCCAGCAGCTGGGACAGAGTTAGCAATCAGCCCCAGCATTTT. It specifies CASSWDRVSNQPQHF.

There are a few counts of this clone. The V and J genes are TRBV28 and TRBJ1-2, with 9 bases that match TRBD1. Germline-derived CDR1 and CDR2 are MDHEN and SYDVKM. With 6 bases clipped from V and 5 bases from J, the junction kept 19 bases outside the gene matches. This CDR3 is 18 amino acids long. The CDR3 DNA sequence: TGTGCCAGCAGGCCCTTCGGACAGGGGAAGACCTCCGATTATGGCTACACCTTC. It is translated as CASRPFGQGKTSDYGYTF.

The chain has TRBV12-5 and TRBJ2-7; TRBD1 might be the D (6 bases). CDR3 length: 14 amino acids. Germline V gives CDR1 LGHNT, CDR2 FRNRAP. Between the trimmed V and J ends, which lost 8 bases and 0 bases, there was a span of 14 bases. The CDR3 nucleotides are TGTGCTAGTTCAGGGGACGTCCGCTCCTACGAGCAGTACTTC. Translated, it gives CASSGDVRSYEQYF.